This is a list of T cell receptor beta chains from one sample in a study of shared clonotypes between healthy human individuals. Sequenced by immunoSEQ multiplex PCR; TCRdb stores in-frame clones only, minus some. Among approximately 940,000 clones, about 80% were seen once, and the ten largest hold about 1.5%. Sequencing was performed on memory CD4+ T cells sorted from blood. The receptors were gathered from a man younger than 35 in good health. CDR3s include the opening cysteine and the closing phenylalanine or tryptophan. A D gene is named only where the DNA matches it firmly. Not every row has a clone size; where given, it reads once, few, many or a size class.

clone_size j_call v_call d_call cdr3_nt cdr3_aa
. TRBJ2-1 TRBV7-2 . TGTGCCAGCAGCTTAGTGCCCCCCCCAACCCATGAGCAGTTCTTC CASSLVPPPTHEQFF
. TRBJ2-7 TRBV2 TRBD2 TGTGCCAGCACCGGACTAGCGGGAGCTCCGCAGTACTTC CASTGLAGAPQYF
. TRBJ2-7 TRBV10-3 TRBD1 TGTGCCATCAGTACCGGGACAGGGCCCTACGAGCAGTACTTC CAISTGTGPYEQYF
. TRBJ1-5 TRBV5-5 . TGTGCCAGCAGCCCAGGACAGAATAATCAGCCCCAGCATTTT CASSPGQNNQPQHF
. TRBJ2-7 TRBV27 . TGTGCCAGCAGTTTAATGGGAACCTACGAGCAGTACTTC CASSLMGTYEQYF
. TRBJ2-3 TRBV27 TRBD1 TGTGCCTCGCGACAGGGAAGCACAGATACGCAGTATTTT CASRQGSTDTQYF
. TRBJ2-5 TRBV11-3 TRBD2 TGTGCCAGCAGCCCCGGACTAGCGGGGGCACCGGAGACCCAGTACTTC CASSPGLAGAPETQYF
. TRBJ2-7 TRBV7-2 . TGTGCCAGCAGCTTGGGACACATACCCTCCTACGAGCAGTACTTC CASSLGHIPSYEQYF
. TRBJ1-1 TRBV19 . TGTGCCAGTAGTACTCAGGGAGGCACTGAAGCTTTCTTT CASSTQGGTEAFF
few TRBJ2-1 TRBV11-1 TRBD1 TGTGCCAGCAGCCATAAGGGGGCTGGGGGTTACAATGAGCAGTTCTTC CASSHKGAGGYNEQFF
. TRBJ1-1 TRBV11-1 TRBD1 TGTGCCAGCAGCAGGGGACAGGCCCTTATGAACACTGAAGCTTTCTTT CASSRGQALMNTEAFF
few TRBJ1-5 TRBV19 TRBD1 TGTGCCAGTAGTATAGTAGGCTCCACAGGGGGCCGGGTGGGCAATCAGCCCCAGCATTTT CASSIVGSTGGRVGNQPQHF
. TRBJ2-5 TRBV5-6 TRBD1 TGTGCCAGCAGCCGGGACAGGGGACAAGAGACCCAGTACTTC CASSRDRGQETQYF
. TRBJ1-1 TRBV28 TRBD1 TGTGCCAGCAGTTCCCTTACGGGACAGGGGGCTCGGGTCGCTGAAGCTTTCTTT CASSSLTGQGARVAEAFF
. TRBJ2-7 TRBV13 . TGTGCCAGCAGCTTAATCGGGGAAAAAGGGTCGAGGTACGAGCAGTACTTC CASSLIGEKGSRYEQYF
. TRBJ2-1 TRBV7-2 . TGTGCCAGCAGCTTAGTTCAAGAGGGGGAGCAGTTCTTC CASSLVQEGEQFF
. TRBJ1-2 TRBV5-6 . TGTGCCAGCAGCTTGGAGACATCCCACCGGGGGGGCTACACCTTC CASSLETSHRGGYTF
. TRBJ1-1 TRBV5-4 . TGTGCCAGCAGCTTGGAACTAAGCGTCCACACTGAAGCTTTCTTT CASSLELSVHTEAFF
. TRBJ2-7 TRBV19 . TGTGCCACCGCAGCCAGGGGCCTCTACGAGCAGTACTTC CATAARGLYEQYF
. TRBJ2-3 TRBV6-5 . TGTGCCAGCAGCCGCCGCCCGGACACAGATACGCAGTATTTT CASSRRPDTDTQYF
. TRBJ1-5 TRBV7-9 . TGTGCCAGCAGCTTTCCGGGACAGCCCCAGCATTTT CASSFPGQPQHF
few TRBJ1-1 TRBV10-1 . TGCGCCAGCAGTGAGGGGGGTATGGGACGTCTCTTGATCTTT CASSEGGMGRLLIF
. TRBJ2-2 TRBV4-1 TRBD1 TGCGCCAGCAGCCTCCCGGGACAGGGGGCCAAGGACACCGGGGAGCTGTTTTTT CASSLPGQGAKDTGELFF
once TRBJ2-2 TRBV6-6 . TGTGCCAGCAGTCACAGATTTTCGAACACCGGGGAGCTGTTTTTT CASSHRFSNTGELFF
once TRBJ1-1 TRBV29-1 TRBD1 TGCAGCGTTGAGGGGACAGGGAAGAACACTGAAGCTTTCTTT CSVEGTGKNTEAFF
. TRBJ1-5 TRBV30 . TGTGCCTGGAGTGTAGAAATAGGGGGTAGCAATCAGCCCCAGCATTTT CAWSVEIGGSNQPQHF
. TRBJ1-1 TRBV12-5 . TGTGCTAGTGGCATGGCAGCGAACACTGAAGCTTTCTTT CASGMAANTEAFF
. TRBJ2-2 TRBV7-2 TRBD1 TGTGCCAGCAGCTTGAAAACAGGGGCCGGGGAGCTGTTTTTT CASSLKTGAGELFF
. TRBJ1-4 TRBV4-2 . TGTGCCAGCAGCCCGGACAGAGTTAATGAAAAACTGTTTTTT CASSPDRVNEKLFF
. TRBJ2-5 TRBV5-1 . TGCGCCAGTTTCCTGGCGGGTGGGGAGACCCAGTACTTC CASFLAGGETQYF
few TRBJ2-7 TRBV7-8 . TGTGCCAGCAGCTTAGGTACAACAAGCGAAGTAACTACCTACGAGCAGTACTTC CASSLGTTSEVTTYEQYF
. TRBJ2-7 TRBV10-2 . TGCGCCAGCAGACCTACGGGGGCCTACGAGCAGTACTTC CASRPTGAYEQYF
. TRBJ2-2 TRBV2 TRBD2 TGTGCCAGCGTCCAGACTAGCGGGTTCACCGGGGAGCTGTTTTTT CASVQTSGFTGELFF
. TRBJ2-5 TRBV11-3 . TGTGCCAGCAGCTTAGTGGACAAAGAGACCCAGTACTTC CASSLVDKETQYF
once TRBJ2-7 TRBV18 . TGTGCCAGCTCACCTGCCACAGGTTCCTACGAGCAGTACTTC CASSPATGSYEQYF
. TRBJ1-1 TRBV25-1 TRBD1 TGTGCCAGCAACTCCGACAGGGGCCCTGAAGCTTTCTTT CASNSDRGPEAFF
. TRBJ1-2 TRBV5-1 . TGCGCCAGCAGACCCCCCGGGACAAATAACTATGGCTACACCTTC CASRPPGTNNYGYTF
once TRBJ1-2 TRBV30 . TGTGCCTGGAGTCCAGCCTCTAACTATGGCTACACCTTC CAWSPASNYGYTF
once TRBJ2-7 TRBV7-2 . TGTGCCAGCAGCTTAGGAGCCGGTTACTACGAGCAGTACTTC CASSLGAGYYEQYF
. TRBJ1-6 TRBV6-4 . TGTGCCAGCAGTGAAGGGGAGCGGTCACCCCTCCACTTT CASSEGERSPLHF
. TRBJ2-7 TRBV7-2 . TGTGCCAGCAGACCCCAGGCCGTCTCCTACGAGCAGTACTTC CASRPQAVSYEQYF
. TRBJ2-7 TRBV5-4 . TGTGCCAGCAGCTTGGGGGGAAACTACGAGCAGTACTTC CASSLGGNYEQYF
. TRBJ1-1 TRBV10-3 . TGTGCCACCTCCACGACTGGGATTGAGTACACTGAAGCTTTCTTT CATSTTGIEYTEAFF
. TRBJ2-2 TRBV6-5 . TGTGCCGCAGGGAGGGGGCGAGGAACCGGGGAGCTGTTTTTT CAAGRGRGTGELFF
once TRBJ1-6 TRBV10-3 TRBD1 TGTGCCATCAGGGGACAGAGGGATTCACCCCTCCACTTT CAIRGQRDSPLHF
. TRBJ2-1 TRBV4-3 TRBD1 TGCGCCAGCAGCCAAGTTTGGGCAGGGGGCCAGTACAATGAGCAGTTCTTC CASSQVWAGGQYNEQFF
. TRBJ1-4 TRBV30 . TGTGCCTGGAGTGTACGGGATGAAAAACTGTTTTTT CAWSVRDEKLFF
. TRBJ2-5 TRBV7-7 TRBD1 TGTGCTAGCAGCTCCCAGGGGGTCCAAGAGACCCAGTACTTC CASSSQGVQETQYF
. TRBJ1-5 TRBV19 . TGTGCCAGTAGTAATCGGGAGGGCAATCAGCCCCAGCATTTT CASSNREGNQPQHF
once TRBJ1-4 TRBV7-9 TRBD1 TGTGCCAGCAGCTTGTATGGGGGACAGCGGGAAAAACTGTTTTTT CASSLYGGQREKLFF
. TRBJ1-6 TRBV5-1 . TGCGCCAGCAGCTTGGACATCTCAGAATATAATTCACCCCTCCACTTT CASSLDISEYNSPLHF